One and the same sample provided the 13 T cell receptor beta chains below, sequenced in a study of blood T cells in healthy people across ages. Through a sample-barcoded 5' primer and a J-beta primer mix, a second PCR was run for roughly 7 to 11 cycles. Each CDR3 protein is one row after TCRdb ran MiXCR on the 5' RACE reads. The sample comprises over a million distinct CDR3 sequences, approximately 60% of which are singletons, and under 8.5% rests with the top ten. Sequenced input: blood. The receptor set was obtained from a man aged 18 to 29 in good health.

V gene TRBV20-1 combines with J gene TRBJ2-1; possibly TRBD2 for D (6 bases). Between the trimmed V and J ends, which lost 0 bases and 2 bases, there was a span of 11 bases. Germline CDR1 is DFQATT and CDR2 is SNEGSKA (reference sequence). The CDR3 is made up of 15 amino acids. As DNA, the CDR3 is TGCAGTGCTAGAGATCTTGGCGGGACCTACAATGAGCAGTTCTTC. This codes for CSARDLGGTYNEQFF.

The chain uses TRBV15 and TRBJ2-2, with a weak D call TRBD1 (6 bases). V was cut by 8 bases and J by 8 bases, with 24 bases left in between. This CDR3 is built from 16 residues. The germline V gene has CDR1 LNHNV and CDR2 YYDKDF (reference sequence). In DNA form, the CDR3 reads TGTGCCACCGCCATACAAGCACAGGGCGTCGAGGGGGAGCTGTTTTTT. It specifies CATAIQAQGVEGELFF.

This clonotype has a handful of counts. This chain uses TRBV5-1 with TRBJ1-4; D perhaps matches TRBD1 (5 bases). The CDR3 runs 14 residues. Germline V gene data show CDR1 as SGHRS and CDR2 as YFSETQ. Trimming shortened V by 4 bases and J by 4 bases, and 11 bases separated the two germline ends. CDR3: CASSDQGYNEKLFF. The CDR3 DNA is TGCGCCAGCAGCGATCAGGGTTATAATGAAAAACTGTTTTTT.

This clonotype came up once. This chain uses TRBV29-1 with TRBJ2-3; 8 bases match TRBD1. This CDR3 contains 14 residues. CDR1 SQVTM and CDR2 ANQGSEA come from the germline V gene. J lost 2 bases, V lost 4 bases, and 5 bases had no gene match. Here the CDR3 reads CSVVDRVSTDTQYF. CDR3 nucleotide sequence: TGCAGCGTTGTGGACAGGGTCTCCACAGATACGCAGTATTTT.

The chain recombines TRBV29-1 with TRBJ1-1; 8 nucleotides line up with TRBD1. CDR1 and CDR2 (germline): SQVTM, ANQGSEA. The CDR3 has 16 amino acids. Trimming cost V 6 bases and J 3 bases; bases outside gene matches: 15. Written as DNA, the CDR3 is TGCAGCGTAGGGGTGGCAGGGGGCGGCCTGGACACTGAAGCTTTCTTT. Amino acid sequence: CSVGVAGGGLDTEAFF.

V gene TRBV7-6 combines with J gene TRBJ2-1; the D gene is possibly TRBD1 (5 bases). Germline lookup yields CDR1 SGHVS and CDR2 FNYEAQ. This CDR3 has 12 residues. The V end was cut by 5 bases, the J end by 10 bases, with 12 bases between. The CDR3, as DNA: TGTGCCAGCAGCCTTTCTAGGACAGAGCAGTTCTTC. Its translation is CASSLSRTEQFF.

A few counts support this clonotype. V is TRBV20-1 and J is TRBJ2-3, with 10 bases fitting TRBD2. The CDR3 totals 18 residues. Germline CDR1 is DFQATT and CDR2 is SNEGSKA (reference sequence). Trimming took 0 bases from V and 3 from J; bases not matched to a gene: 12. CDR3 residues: CSARDSSFLAGVTDTQYF. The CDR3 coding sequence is TGCAGTGCTAGAGATTCCTCTTTCCTAGCGGGGGTTACAGATACGCAGTATTTT.

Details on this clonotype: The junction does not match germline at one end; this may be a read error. Here the CDR3 DNA reads TGTGCCAGCAGCCCTTTTGACAGACGAGGGGGCTACATCTTC. This encodes CASSPFDRRGGYIF. The chain joins TRBV27 to TRBJ1-2; 7 bases are shared with TRBD1. The CDR3 is made up of 14 amino acids. CDR1 and CDR2 (germline): MNHEY, SMNVEV (reference sequence).

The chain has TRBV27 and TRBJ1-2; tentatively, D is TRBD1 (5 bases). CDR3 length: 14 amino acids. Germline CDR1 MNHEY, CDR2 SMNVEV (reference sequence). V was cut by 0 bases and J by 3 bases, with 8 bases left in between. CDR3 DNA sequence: TGTGCCAGCAGTTTATCCCCAGGGCACTATGGCTACACCTTC. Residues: CASSLSPGHYGYTF.

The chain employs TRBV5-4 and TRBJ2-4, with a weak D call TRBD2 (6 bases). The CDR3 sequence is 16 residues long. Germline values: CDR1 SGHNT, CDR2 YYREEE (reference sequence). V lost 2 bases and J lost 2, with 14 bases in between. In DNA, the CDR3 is TGTGCCAGCAGCTTAGGGATAGCGGCCCCCAAAAACATTCAGTACTTC. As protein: CASSLGIAAPKNIQYF.

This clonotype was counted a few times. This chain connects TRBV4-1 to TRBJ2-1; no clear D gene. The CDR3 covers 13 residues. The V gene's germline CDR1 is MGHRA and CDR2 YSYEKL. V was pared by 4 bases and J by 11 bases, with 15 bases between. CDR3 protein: CASSRAPIGQQFF. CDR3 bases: TGCGCCAGCAGCCGTGCACCGATTGGCCAGCAGTTCTTC.

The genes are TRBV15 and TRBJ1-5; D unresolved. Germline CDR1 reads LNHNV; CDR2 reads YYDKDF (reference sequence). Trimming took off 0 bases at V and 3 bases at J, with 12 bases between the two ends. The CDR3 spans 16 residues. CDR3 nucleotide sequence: TGTGCCACCAGCAGAGATCTTGGCGTCACCAATCAGCCCCAGCATTTT. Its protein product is CATSRDLGVTNQPQHF.

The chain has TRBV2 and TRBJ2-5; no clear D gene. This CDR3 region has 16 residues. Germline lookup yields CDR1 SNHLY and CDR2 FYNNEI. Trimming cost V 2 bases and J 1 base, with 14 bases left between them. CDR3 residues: CASSEPRGRVQETQYF. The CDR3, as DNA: TGTGCCAGCAGTGAACCCCGTGGTAGGGTCCAAGAGACCCAGTACTTC.